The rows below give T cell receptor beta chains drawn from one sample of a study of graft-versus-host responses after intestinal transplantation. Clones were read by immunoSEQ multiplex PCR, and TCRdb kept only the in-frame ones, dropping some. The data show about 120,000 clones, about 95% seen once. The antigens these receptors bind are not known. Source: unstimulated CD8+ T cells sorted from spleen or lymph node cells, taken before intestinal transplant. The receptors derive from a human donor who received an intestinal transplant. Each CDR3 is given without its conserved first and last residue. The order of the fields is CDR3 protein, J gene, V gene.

CDR3 protein: ASTPIGRESTDTQY
J gene: TRBJ2-3
V gene: TRBV4-1

CDR3 protein: ASSGQGNPYEQY
J gene: TRBJ2-7
V gene: TRBV5-1

CDR3 protein: ASSVSGRANEQY
J gene: TRBJ2-7
V gene: TRBV11-2

CDR3 protein: ASSGKGDGYT
J gene: TRBJ1-2
V gene: TRBV25-1

CDR3 protein: ASRRTGTGGQETQY
J gene: TRBJ2-5
V gene: TRBV7-6

CDR3 protein: ATSRDREVYEQY
J gene: TRBJ2-7
V gene: TRBV15

CDR3 protein: ASSPGLAGGPYEQY
J gene: TRBJ2-7
V gene: TRBV18

CDR3 protein: ASSIGGSGSYEQY
J gene: TRBJ2-7
V gene: TRBV19

CDR3 protein: ASSQDRRRPYEQY
J gene: TRBJ2-7
V gene: TRBV4-1

CDR3 protein: ASSEGTGGRAGETQY
J gene: TRBJ2-5
V gene: TRBV2

CDR3 protein: ASFPGQGLTDTQY
J gene: TRBJ2-3
V gene: TRBV5-6

CDR3 protein: ASSIDRQLVQPQH
J gene: TRBJ1-5
V gene: TRBV19

CDR3 protein: ASSLGGEQY
J gene: TRBJ2-7
V gene: TRBV5-4

CDR3 protein: ASSLADRQLDSYNEQF
J gene: TRBJ2-1
V gene: TRBV28

CDR3 protein: ASSLNPQDEQY
J gene: TRBJ2-7
V gene: TRBV5-6

CDR3 protein: ASSPVRIHLYGYT
J gene: TRBJ1-2
V gene: TRBV28

CDR3 protein: ASSQAGGVYEQY
J gene: TRBJ2-7
V gene: TRBV4-1

CDR3 protein: ASNQPPREQY
J gene: TRBJ2-7
V gene: TRBV5-8

CDR3 protein: ASTLYGTANTGGEQY
J gene: TRBJ2-7
V gene: TRBV5-5

CDR3 protein: ASSLGNQGFDEQF
J gene: TRBJ2-1
V gene: TRBV28

CDR3 protein: ASSDGGYNEQF
J gene: TRBJ2-1
V gene: TRBV2

CDR3 protein: ASSLVPRTTSYEQY
J gene: TRBJ2-7
V gene: TRBV7-2

CDR3 protein: ASSLRTSGIYNEQF
J gene: TRBJ2-1
V gene: TRBV27

CDR3 protein: ASSLFMGTYEQY
J gene: TRBJ2-7
V gene: TRBV27

CDR3 protein: ASSRGLAGGRRSYEQY
J gene: .
V gene: TRBV7-9

CDR3 protein: ASSLVRMDEQY
J gene: TRBJ2-7
V gene: TRBV5-6

CDR3 protein: ASSAGGGANQPQH
J gene: TRBJ1-5
V gene: TRBV9

CDR3 protein: AWSVGGIDGYT
J gene: TRBJ1-2
V gene: TRBV30

CDR3 protein: ASASGTSQY
J gene: TRBJ2-7
V gene: TRBV5-8

CDR3 protein: ASRTGGNQPQH
J gene: TRBJ1-5
V gene: TRBV6-5

CDR3 protein: ASSLTGSSYNEQF
J gene: TRBJ2-1
V gene: TRBV27

CDR3 protein: ASSPSGSSGNEQF
J gene: TRBJ2-1
V gene: TRBV7-3

CDR3 protein: ASRNRGQQGSDTEAF
J gene: TRBJ1-1
V gene: TRBV19

CDR3 protein: ASSQDSSGNF
J gene: TRBJ2-1
V gene: TRBV4-2

CDR3 protein: ASSLASGSQETQY
J gene: TRBJ2-5
V gene: TRBV7-8

CDR3 protein: ASSLDVNTEAF
J gene: TRBJ1-1
V gene: TRBV11-2

CDR3 protein: ASSPRDFDYEQY
J gene: .
V gene: TRBV28

CDR3 protein: ATSRIKGEQY
J gene: TRBJ2-7
V gene: TRBV15

CDR3 protein: ASSSDTGTSGRASGELF
J gene: TRBJ2-2
V gene: TRBV28

CDR3 protein: ASSIRTGGTGELF
J gene: TRBJ2-2
V gene: TRBV27

CDR3 protein: ASSGWTGTDNTEAF
J gene: TRBJ1-1
V gene: TRBV25-1

CDR3 protein: ASSLGASAYEQY
J gene: TRBJ2-7
V gene: TRBV5-3

CDR3 protein: ASSFVSYNEQF
J gene: TRBJ2-1
V gene: TRBV27

CDR3 protein: ASSSKGTGKETQY
J gene: TRBJ2-5
V gene: TRBV13

CDR3 protein: ASSLAQVYNEQF
J gene: TRBJ2-1
V gene: TRBV27

CDR3 protein: ASSRNSDGNTIY
J gene: TRBJ1-3
V gene: TRBV2

CDR3 protein: ASSLETSGSRYEQY
J gene: TRBJ2-7
V gene: TRBV13